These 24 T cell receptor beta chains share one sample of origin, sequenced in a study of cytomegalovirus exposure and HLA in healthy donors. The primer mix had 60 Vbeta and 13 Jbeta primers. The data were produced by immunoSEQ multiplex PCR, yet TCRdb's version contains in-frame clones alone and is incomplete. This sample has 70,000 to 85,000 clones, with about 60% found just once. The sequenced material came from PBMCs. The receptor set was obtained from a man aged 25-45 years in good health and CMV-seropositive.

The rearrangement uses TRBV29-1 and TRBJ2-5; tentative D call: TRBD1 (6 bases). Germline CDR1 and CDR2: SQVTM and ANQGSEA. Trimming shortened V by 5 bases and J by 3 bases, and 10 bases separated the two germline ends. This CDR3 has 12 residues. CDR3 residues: CSVIQGKETQYF. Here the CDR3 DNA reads TGCAGCGTTATACAGGGAAAAGAGACCCAGTACTTC.

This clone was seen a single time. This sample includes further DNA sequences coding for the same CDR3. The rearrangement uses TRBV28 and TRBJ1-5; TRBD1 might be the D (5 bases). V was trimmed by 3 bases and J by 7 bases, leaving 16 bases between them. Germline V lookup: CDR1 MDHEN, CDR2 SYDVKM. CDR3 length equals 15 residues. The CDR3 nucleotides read TGTGCCAGCAGTTTGGGCCAGGGTTTTCGGCAGCCCCAGCATTTT. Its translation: CASSLGQGFRQPQHF.

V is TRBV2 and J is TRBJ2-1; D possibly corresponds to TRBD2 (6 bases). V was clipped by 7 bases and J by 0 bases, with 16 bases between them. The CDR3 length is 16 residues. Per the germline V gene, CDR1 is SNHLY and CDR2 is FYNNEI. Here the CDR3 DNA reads TGTGCCAGCAAACCGAGCGGGCCGAGCTCCTACAATGAGCAGTTCTTC. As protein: CASKPSGPSSYNEQFF.

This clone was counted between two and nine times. The chain's CDR3 is CASGGAGNLAKNIQYF. Here the CDR3 DNA reads TGTGCCAGCGGGGGGGCCGGCAACTTAGCCAAAAACATTCAGTACTTC. The rearrangement links TRBV2 to TRBJ2-4; a weak D match, TRBD2 (7 bases). V lost 8 bases to trimming and J lost 0 bases, with 17 bases between them. This CDR3 is built from 16 residues. From germline, CDR1 is SNHLY and CDR2 FYNNEI. Complete variable domain (other parts from reference TRBV2 and TRBJ2-4): EPEVTQTPSHQVTQMGQEVILRCVPISNHLYFYWYRQILGQKVEFLVSFYNNEISEKSEIFDDQFSVERPDGSNFTLKIRSTKLEDSAMYFCASGGAGNLAKNIQYFGAGTRLSVL.

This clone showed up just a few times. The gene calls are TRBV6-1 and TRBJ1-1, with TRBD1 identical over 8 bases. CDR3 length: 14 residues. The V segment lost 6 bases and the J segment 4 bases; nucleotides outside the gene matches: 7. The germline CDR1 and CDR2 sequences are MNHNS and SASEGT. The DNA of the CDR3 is TGTGCCAGCAGACCTCAGGGGGCGGGCACTGAAGCTTTCTTT. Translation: CASRPQGAGTEAFF.

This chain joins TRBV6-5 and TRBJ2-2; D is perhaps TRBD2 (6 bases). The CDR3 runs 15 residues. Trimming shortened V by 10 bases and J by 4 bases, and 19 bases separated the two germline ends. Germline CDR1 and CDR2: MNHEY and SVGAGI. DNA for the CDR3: TGTGCCACCCTGGTGGGGACGGGAGTCACCGGGGAGCTGTTTTTT. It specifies CATLVGTGVTGELFF.

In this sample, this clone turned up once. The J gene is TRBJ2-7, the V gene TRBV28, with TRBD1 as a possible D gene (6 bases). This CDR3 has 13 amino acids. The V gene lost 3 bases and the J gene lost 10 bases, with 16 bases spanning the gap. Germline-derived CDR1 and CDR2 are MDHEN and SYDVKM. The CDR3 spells CASSFKRDRSQYF. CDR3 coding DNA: TGTGCCAGCAGTTTCAAAAGAGACAGGAGTCAGTACTTC. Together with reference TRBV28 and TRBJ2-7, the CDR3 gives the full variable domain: DVKVTQSSRYLVKRTGEKVFLECVQDMDHENMFWYRQDPGLGLRLIYFSYDVKMKEKGDIPEGYSVSREKKERFSLILESASTNQTSMYLCASSFKRDRSQYFGPGTRLTVT.

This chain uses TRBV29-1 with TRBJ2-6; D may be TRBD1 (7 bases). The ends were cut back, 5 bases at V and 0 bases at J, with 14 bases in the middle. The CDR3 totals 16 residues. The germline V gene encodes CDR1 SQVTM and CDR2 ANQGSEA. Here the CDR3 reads CSVTDRDFSGANVLTF. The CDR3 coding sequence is TGCAGCGTTACTGACAGGGACTTCTCTGGGGCCAACGTCCTGACTTTC. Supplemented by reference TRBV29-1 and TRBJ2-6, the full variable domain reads SAVISQKPSRDICQRGTSLTIQCQVDSQVTMMFWYRQQPGQSLTLIATANQGSEATYESGFVIDKFPISRPNLTFSTLTVSNMSPEDSSIYLCSVTDRDFSGANVLTFGAGSRLTVL.

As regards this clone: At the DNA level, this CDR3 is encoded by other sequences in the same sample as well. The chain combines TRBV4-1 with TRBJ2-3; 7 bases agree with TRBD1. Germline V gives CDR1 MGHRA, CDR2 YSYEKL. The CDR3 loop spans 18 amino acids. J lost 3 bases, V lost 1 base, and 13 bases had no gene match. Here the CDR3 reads CASSQVPSTGIRTDTQYF. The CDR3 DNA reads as TGCGCCAGCAGCCAAGTTCCTTCGACAGGGATTCGGACAGATACGCAGTATTTT.

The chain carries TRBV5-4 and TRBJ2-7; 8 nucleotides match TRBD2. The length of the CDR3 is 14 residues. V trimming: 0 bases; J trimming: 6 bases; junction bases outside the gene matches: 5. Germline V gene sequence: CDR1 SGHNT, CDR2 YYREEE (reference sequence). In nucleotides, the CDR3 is TGTGCCAGCAGCTTGGTTAGCGGGATAGGCGAGCAGTACTTC. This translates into CASSLVSGIGEQYF. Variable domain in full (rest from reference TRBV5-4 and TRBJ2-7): ETGVTQSPTHLIKTRGQQVTLRCSSQSGHNTVSWYQQALGQGPQFIFQYYREEENGRGNFPPRFSGLQFPNYSSELNVNALELDDSALYLCASSLVSGIGEQYFGPGTRLTVT.

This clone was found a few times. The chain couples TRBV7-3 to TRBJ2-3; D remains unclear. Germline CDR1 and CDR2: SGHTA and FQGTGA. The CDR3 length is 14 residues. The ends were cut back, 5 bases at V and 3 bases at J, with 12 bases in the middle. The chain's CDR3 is CASSQSHNTDTQYF. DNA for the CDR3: TGTGCCAGCAGCCAATCACACAATACAGATACGCAGTATTTT.

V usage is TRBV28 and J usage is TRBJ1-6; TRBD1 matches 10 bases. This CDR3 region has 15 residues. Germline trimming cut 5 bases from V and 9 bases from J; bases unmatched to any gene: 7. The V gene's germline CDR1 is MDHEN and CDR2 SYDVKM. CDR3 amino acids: CASSGGQGLTSPLHF. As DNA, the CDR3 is TGTGCCAGCAGTGGGGGACAGGGGCTCACTTCACCCCTCCACTTT.

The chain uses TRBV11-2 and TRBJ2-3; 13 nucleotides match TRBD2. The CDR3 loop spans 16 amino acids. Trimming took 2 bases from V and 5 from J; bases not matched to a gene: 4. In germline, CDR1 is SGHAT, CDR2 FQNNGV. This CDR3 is CASSLTSGRAEDTQYF. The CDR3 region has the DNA TGTGCCAGCAGCTTAACTAGCGGGAGGGCCGAAGATACGCAGTATTTT.

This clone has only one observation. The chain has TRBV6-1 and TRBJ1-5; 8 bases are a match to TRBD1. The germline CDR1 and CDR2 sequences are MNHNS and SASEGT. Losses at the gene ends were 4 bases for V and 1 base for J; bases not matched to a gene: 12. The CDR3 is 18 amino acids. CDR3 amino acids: CASSALGQGAYSNQPQHF. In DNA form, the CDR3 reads TGTGCCAGCAGTGCCCTGGGGCAGGGGGCTTACAGCAATCAGCCCCAGCATTTT.

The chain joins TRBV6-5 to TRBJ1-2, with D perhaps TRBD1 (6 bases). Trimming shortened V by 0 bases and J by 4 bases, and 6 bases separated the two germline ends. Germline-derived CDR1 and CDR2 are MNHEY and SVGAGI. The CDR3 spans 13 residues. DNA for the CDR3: TGTGCCAGCAGTTACTCGACAGGCTATGGCTACACCTTC. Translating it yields CASSYSTGYGYTF.

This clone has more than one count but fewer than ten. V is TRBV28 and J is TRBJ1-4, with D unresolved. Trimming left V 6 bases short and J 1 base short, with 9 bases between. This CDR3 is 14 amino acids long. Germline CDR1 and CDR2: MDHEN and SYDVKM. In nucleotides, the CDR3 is TGTGCCAGCAGCCCGGGTGGAACTAATGAAAAACTGTTTTTT. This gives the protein CASSPGGTNEKLFF.

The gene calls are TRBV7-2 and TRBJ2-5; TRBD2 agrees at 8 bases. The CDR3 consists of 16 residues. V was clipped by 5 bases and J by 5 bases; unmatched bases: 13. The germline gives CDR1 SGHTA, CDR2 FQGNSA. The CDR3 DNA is TGTGCCAGCAGCCCGAGTGGAGCGGGGGCTTGGGAGACCCAGTACTTC. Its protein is CASSPSGAGAWETQYF.

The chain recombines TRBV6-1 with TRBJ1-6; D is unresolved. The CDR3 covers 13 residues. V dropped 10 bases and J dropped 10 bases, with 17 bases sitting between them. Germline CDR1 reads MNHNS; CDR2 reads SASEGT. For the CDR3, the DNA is TGTGCCATCGGGGAGGGAGGGTACTCACCCCTCCACTTT. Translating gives CAIGEGGYSPLHF.

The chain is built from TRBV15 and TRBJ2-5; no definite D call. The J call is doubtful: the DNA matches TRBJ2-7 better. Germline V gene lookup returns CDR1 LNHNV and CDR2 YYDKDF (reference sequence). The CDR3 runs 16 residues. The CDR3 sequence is CATSRSRLISSYEQYF. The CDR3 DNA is TGTGCCACCAGCAGATCCCGGCTGATTAGCTCCTACGAGCAGTACTTC.

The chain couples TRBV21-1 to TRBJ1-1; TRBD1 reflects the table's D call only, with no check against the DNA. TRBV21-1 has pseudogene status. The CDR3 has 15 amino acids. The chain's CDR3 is CASSRRDREGTEAFF. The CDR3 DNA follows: TGTGCCAGCAGCAGGAGGGACAGGGAGGGCACTGAAGCTTTCTTT.

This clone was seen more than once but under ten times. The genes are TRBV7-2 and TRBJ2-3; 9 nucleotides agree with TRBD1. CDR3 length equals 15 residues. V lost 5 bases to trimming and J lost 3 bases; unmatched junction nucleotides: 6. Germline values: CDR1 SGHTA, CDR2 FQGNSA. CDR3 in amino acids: CASSTQGAQTDTQYF. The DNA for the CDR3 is TGTGCCAGCAGCACACAGGGGGCGCAGACAGATACGCAGTATTTT. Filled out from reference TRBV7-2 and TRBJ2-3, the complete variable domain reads GAGVSQSPSNKVTEKGKDVELRCDPISGHTALYWYRQSLGQGLEFLIYFQGNSAPDKSGLPSDRFSAERTGGSVSTLTIQRTQQEDSAVYLCASSTQGAQTDTQYFGPGTRLTVL.

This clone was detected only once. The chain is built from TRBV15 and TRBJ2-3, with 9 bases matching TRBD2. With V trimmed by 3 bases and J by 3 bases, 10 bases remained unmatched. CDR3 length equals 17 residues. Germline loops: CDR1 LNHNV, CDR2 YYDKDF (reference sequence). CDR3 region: CATSRGLGGRGTDTQYF. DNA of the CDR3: TGTGCCACCAGCAGGGGACTTGGCGGGAGGGGAACAGATACGCAGTATTTT.

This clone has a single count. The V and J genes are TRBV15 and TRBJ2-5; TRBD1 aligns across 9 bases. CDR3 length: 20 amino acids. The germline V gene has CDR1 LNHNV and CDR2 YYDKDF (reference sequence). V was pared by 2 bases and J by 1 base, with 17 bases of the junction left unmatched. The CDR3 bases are TGTGCCACCAGCAGAACTCCGGGACAGGGTTACTCTTTGGCCCAAGAGACCCAGTACTTC. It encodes CATSRTPGQGYSLAQETQYF.

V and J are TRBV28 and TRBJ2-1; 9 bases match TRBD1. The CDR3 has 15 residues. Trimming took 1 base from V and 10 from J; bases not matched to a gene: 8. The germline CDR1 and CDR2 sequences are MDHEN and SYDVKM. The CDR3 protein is CASSLFPGQGKEQFF. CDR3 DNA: TGTGCCAGCAGTTTATTCCCGGGACAGGGAAAGGAGCAGTTCTTC.